This T cell receptor (beta chain) originates from a study of T cell responses to AZD1222 COVID-19 vaccine. Broader study findings: Receipt of two AZD1222 doses was followed by a rise in Spike-specific TCR breadth and depth. Clonal diversity may have been underestimated, and the donors were mostly white British, with more females than males.

This table comes from immunoSEQ multiplex PCR, and its TCRdb copy is limited to in-frame clones, with some not included. Of 130,000 to 150,000 clones listed, more than 70% were seen once; the top ten hold around 1.7%. This clone has more than one count but fewer than ten. Its specificity is unknown. The CDR3 has 20 amino acids. This specimen consisted of peripheral blood, obtained 28 days after the second AZD1222 dose. The source is an adult who received the AZD1222 COVID-19 vaccine. This chain connects TRBV21-1 to TRBJ2-1; the table's D call, TRBD1, has no DNA check behind it. TRBV21-1 is deemed a pseudogene. In DNA, the CDR3 is TGTGCCAGCAGCCCTAACCCCGATTTTTTTTCAGGGAACACGCACAATGAGCAGTTCTTC. Translated: CASSPNPDFFSGNTHNEQFF.